The entry that follows covers one T cell receptor (beta chain) sequence. This clone occurred once. It lacks a known antigen. Base qualities are not at hand, and no much larger clone is one base apart. This sample is part of a study of cytotoxic CD8 clonotypes in ibrutinib-treated CLL (dated by TCRdb to about 2021). With regard to the full study: In this cohort, more than 14 patients were treatment-naive and approximately 10 were relapsed/refractory, while about 18 had unmutated IGHV. Partial responses were observed in about 24 patients and complete responses in 2; after a median follow-up of roughly 62 months, remission was maintained in around 14 patients and progression was observed in about twelve. The response samples were drawn at a median of roughly eleven months into treatment, with a range of about 6 to 40 months. An average of about 260,000 productive templates and 94,082 productive rearrangements was obtained per sample. Longitudinal samples were available for about 30% of the 86 trial participants. Cryopreserved peripheral blood mononuclear cells were obtained before treatment, at response, and at either sustained remission or disease progression. Patients were still on ibrutinib when every remission and progressive disease sample was collected.

Ends trimmed: V by 0 bases, J by 0 bases; bases unmatched to a gene: 4. The CDR3 starts with the cysteine, ends with the phenylalanine, and has 16 residues. The entry retains the CDR3 DNA only, 48 bases that are in frame from base 1. The germline V gene supplies CDR1 SGDLS and CDR2 YYNGEE. The time point label here, explained by the study, means: approximately 2 years on ibrutinib. For TCR beta library preparation, approximately 1.8 micrograms of genomic DNA was extracted from cryopreserved PBMCs. Longitudinal blood samples from CLL patients on ibrutinib monotherapy underwent high-throughput TCR beta sequencing. The patients took part in an open-label, single-center phase 2 trial of ibrutinib monotherapy. Each clonotype received, on average, around 10x coverage in deep resolution sequencing performed on a MiSeq, where the target depth lay between 1 in 1 million and 1 in 200,000 T cells. The immunoSEQ hsTCRB Kit was used to generate TCR beta libraries. Concerning the study's data processing: Data were analyzed with ImmunoSEQ Data Assistant and ImmunoSEQ Analyzer, with V, D and J genes assigned per IMGT definitions. Clonality, with values ranging from 0 to 1, was calculated as one minus the normalized Shannon entropy of productive rearrangement frequencies. Public clonotype analysis was restricted to overrepresented clonotypes comprising at least 0.05% of each patient's repertoire. About twelve age-matched healthy donor repertoires from immuneACCESS were used as controls for clonality. TCRdb re-hosts the immuneACCESS table, in-frame sequences only. Its copies lack some clones; in the studies checked, an unresolved V gene accounts for under half of them, and the cause for the rest is not known. The D gene and trimming were derived from the DNA, and the V and J assignments and clone size from that table. The sample has about 130,000 clones on record, approximately 81% of them singletons. The top ten hold approximately 3.5% of the sample.

Study-level results and caveats: At baseline, clonality was higher than in age-matched healthy donors and showed a strong correlation with circulating CD8+ T-cell counts. Lymph node repertoires were not examined, and the timing of sampling was not matched between patients in sustained remission and those whose disease progressed. Public clonotypes were found to be uncommon and were observed to contract or remain stable during treatment; the increase in clonality was shown to reflect expansion of private clonotypes at ibrutinib response. Clonality rose at ibrutinib response, remained stable during sustained remission, and dropped back toward baseline at progression.

In this chain, TRBV9 is recombined with TRBJ2-7, with 9 central nucleotides matching TRBD1. The source is a human donor with chronic lymphocytic leukemia. The source material was PBMCs, sampled after 24 months of ibrutinib treatment. The DNA reads TGTGCCAGCAGCGTAGGATCGGGACAGGGCTCCTACGAGCAGTACTTC. This codes for CASSVGSGQGSYEQYF.